The clone carrying this T cell receptor beta chain was recorded many times. The data belong to a study of T cells in Graves' hyperthyroidism and ophthalmopathy. The CDR3 is 14 amino acids. Trimming shortened V by 5 bases and J by 3 bases, and 14 bases separated the two germline ends. CDR1 is SGHRS, CDR2 YFSETQ, per germline. TCR beta CDR3 regions were amplified from RNA. The HTBI primer set was used in a first-round RT-PCR of the TCR CDR3. Each CDR3 protein gets one entry after TCRdb re-called the multiplex PCR reads with MiXCR. This sample has around 760,000 distinct CDR3 sequences; around 40% occur once, and the top ten carry around a third.

The source of this sequence is a woman between 35 and 50 years old with Graves' hyperthyroidism. Source material: blood. The chain links TRBV5-1 to TRBJ1-2; the D is unclear. The CDR3 nucleotides are TGCGCCAGCAGTCTAGAGAGCCCAGACTATGGCTACACCTTC. Protein sequence: CASSLESPDYGYTF. Drawing the rest from reference TRBV5-1 and TRBJ1-2, the complete variable domain is KAGVTQTPRYLIKTRGQQVTLSCSPISGHRSVSWYQQTPGQGLQFLFEYFSETQRNKGNFPGRFSGRQFSNSRSEMNVSTLELGDSALYLCASSLESPDYGYTFGSGTRLTVV.